The text below deals with one T cell receptor beta chain. Its specificity is unknown. This sample stems from a study of a mutant IDH1 vaccine in newly diagnosed glioma. Germline values: CDR1 SGHVS, CDR2 FQNEAQ. The CDR3 has 14 residues. The V gene lost 1 base and the J gene lost 5 bases, with 9 bases spanning the gap. Here immunoSEQ multiplex PCR was the method, and the copy in TCRdb shows in-frame clones only, minus some. This table holds around 19,000 clones, roughly four fifths found once. Stated time point: week 23, last vaccination. In every dose of vaccine, 300 ug of mutant IDH1 20-mer peptide was given alongside topical imiquimod. Astrocytomas that were new, WHO grade 3 or 4, IDH1-mutant and ATRX-lost were present in the donors.

This TCR was sampled from a man aged 25 to 45 with glioma. The source material was PBMCs, sampled from a glioma patient whose treatment included an IDH1 peptide vaccine. The V call is TRBV7-8, the J call TRBJ1-5; no definite D call. The CDR3, as DNA: TGTGCCAGCAGCTTAGACGGCAGGTATCAGCCCCAGCATTTT. Translating it yields CASSLDGRYQPQHF.